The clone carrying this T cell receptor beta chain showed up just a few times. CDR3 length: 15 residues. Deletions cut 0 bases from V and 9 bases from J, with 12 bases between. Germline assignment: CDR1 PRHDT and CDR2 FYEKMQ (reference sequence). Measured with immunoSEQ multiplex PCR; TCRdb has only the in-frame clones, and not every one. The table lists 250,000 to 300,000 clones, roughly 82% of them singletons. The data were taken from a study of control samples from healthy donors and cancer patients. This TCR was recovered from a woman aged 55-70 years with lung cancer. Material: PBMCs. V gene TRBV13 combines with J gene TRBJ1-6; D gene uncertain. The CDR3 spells CASSLGATVVSPLHF. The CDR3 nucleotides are TGTGCCAGCAGCTTAGGCGCGACGGTAGTTTCACCCCTCCACTTT.